These T cell receptor beta chains were read from a single sample in a study of graft-versus-host responses after intestinal transplantation. No antigen has been identified for these receptors. Assay used: immunoSEQ multiplex PCR; TCRdb lists only in-frame clones, some missing. Of 30,000 to 45,000 clones in the sample, over 85% are singletons; the top ten hold roughly 23%. Here the sequenced sample was unstimulated CD8+ T cells sorted from spleen or lymph node cells, taken before transplant. The source is a human donor who was the organ donor for an intestinal transplant. Each CDR3 is given with its conserved first and last residue. The D gene is left open where the match is weak. The size of a clone is reported for some rows only, either as once, few or many, or as a class for expanded clones.

j_gene | v_gene | abundance | d_gene | CDR3nt | CDR3aa
TRBJ2-2 | TRBV6-5 | . | . | TGTGCCAGCAGTGACAGGAACACCGGGGAGCTGTTTTTT | CASSDRNTGELFF
TRBJ1-5 | TRBV5-5 | once | . | TGTGCCAGCAGCCCAATCAATTTGGGGGTTGACAATCAGCCCCAGCATTTT | CASSPINLGVDNQPQHF
TRBJ2-7 | TRBV7-9 | . | . | TGTGCCAGCAGCGTCCACTACGAGCAGTACTTC | CASSVHYEQYF
TRBJ2-7 | TRBV29-1 | . | . | TGCAGCGTTCGACTAGAATCCTACGAGCAGTACTTC | CSVRLESYEQYF
TRBJ2-7 | TRBV9 | . | . | TGTGCCAGCAGCGTAGCTGGTCAGGGCTACGAGCAGTACTTC | CASSVAGQGYEQYF
TRBJ2-6 | TRBV28 | . | TRBD2 | TGTGCCAGCAGTTCCGACAGCGGGACCAACATAAGAGGCTCTGGGGCCAACGTCCTGACTTTC | CASSSDSGTNIRGSGANVLTF
TRBJ2-1 | TRBV7-2 | . | . | TGTGCCAGCAGACAGGGAGGGGCCTACAATGAGCAGTTCTTC | CASRQGGAYNEQFF
TRBJ2-4 | TRBV5-4 | . | . | TGTGCCAGCACCGACGGGGCCAAAAACATTCAGTACTTC | CASTDGAKNIQYF
TRBJ2-2 | TRBV11-2 | . | TRBD2 | TGTGCCAGCAGCTTAGCCCCAATAAGCGGGGAGCTGTCTTTT | CASSLAPISGELSF
TRBJ2-1 | TRBV6-5 | . | TRBD1 | TGTGCCAGCAGTTACGGGGGACAGGGGTTCAATGAGCAGTTCTTC | CASSYGGQGFNEQFF
TRBJ2-1 | TRBV9 | once | . | TGTGCCAGCAGCTCTTCCAATGAGCAGTTCTTC | CASSSSNEQFF
TRBJ2-7 | TRBV2 | . | TRBD1 | TGTGCCAGCAGTCCGCGGGGGGACAGGGGGCACGAGCAGTACTTC | CASSPRGDRGHEQYF
TRBJ1-1 | TRBV6-1 | . | . | TGTGCCACCTTAAGCCACAGCCTATATGAAGCTTTCTTT | CATLSHSLYEAFF
TRBJ2-3 | TRBV7-2 | . | . | TGTGCCAGCAGCTTAGTCGTATGGCACCAACACACAGATACGCAGTATTTT | CASSLVVWHQHTDTQYF
TRBJ1-4 | TRBV27 | few | TRBD1 | TGTGCCAGCAGACGGGACAGGGGGTCGTCTAATGAAAAACTGTTTTTT | CASRRDRGSSNEKLFF
TRBJ2-7 | TRBV27 | . | . | TGTGCCAGCAGTTTATCGGCAGGGATTTTTAGCTCCTACGAGCAGTACTTC | CASSLSAGIFSSYEQYF
TRBJ1-1 | TRBV4-1 | . | . | TGCGCCAGCAGCCAAGGAGGGGCCGAAGCTTTCTTT | CASSQGGAEAFF
TRBJ2-2 | TRBV7-6 | . | . | TGTGCCAGCAGCTTAGGATGGAACACCGGGGAGCTGTTTTTT | CASSLGWNTGELFF
TRBJ2-1 | TRBV5-1 | . | . | TGCGCCAGCAGCGACTTGGATAGCTCCTACAATGAGCAGTTCTTC | CASSDLDSSYNEQFF
TRBJ1-2 | TRBV27 | few | TRBD1 | TGTGCCAGCAGTCAGGGGGCGCAGAGTGGCTACACCTTC | CASSQGAQSGYTF
TRBJ2-3 | TRBV5-4 | . | . | TGTGCCAGCAGCCAAGATTTGTCAGGGACGACAGATACGCAGTATTTT | CASSQDLSGTTDTQYF
TRBJ2-7 | TRBV28 | . | . | TGTGCCAGCAGTTTCTATCTTCGACAGGAGTCGCAGCTCGACGAGCAGTACTTC | CASSFYLRQESQLDEQYF
TRBJ2-5 | TRBV27 | few | . | TGTGCCAGCAGCCCAGTCGGTTCTAAAGAGACCCAGTACTTC | CASSPVGSKETQYF
TRBJ2-5 | TRBV9 | . | . | TGTGCCAGCAGCGGGGGCGCGGTACAAGAGACCCAGTACTTC | CASSGGAVQETQYF
TRBJ1-5 | TRBV28 | . | . | TGTGCCAGCAGTTTCCTCGTGACAGCTCCTATGAATCAGCCCCAGCATTTT | CASSFLVTAPMNQPQHF
TRBJ2-3 | TRBV2 | . | . | TGTGCCAGCAGTGGGACTATGTATCAGATCCACACAGATACGCAGTATTTT | CASSGTMYQIHTDTQYF
TRBJ1-1 | TRBV30 | . | . | TGTGCCTGGAGTATCACCCAGGGTGCTTTCTTT | CAWSITQGAFF
TRBJ1-1 | TRBV5-4 | . | . | TGTGCCAGCAGCTTGGCCGAGAACACTGAAGCTTTCTTT | CASSLAENTEAFF
TRBJ2-7 | TRBV7-8 | . | TRBD2 | TGTGCCAGCAGCCACACTAGCGGGCTGGACGAGCAGTACTTC | CASSHTSGLDEQYF
TRBJ2-2 | TRBV4-3 | . | TRBD1 | TGCGCCAGCAGCCAAGACAGGGGGACCGGGGAGCTGTTTTTT | CASSQDRGTGELFF
TRBJ2-3 | TRBV2 | . | . | TGTGCCAGCAGTAGACTTCAACCCACAGATACGCAGTATTTT | CASSRLQPTDTQYF
TRBJ1-2 | TRBV12-5 | . | TRBD1 | TGTGCTAGTGGTCCGGGACAGGGGGACTATGGCTACACCTTC | CASGPGQGDYGYTF
TRBJ2-7 | TRBV4-3 | . | . | TGCGCCAGCAGCCAAGAAGAAGATTGTTTGGGGTACGAGCAGTACTTC | CASSQEEDCLGYEQYF
TRBJ1-1 | TRBV6-1 | . | . | TGTGCCAGCAGAAGGGGGAACACTGAAGCTTTCTTT | CASRRGNTEAFF
TRBJ2-7 | TRBV5-1 | . | TRBD1 | TGCGCCAGCAGCTTGGAACGCGACAGGGTCGAGCAGTACTTC | CASSLERDRVEQYF